This T cell receptor beta chain was documented in a study of cytomegalovirus exposure and HLA in healthy donors. Whole-study findings and limits: Later genetic work tied a missense DCLRE1C variant to beta-chain V and J trimming. Investigators reported under 200 TCR beta chains as tied to cytomegalovirus. When presence/absence was analysed, sequencing depth was taken to be roughly uniform across donors. The study carried out a later analysis of TCR beta sequences. It associated around 17,000 of them with specific HLA alleles at a false discovery rate of 0.05.

This clone was observed once. The antigen remains undetermined. With 60 Vbeta and 13 Jbeta primers, the PCR was carried out. Clones were sequenced by immunoSEQ multiplex PCR, and TCRdb holds only the in-frame ones, with some missing. Of 200,000 or so clones listed, 65% to 80% are singletons. Losses at the gene ends were 4 bases for V and 3 bases for J; bases not matched to a gene: 3. Germline V lookup: CDR1 MNHEY, CDR2 SMNVEV (reference sequence). The CDR3 runs to 15 residues. This receptor was taken from a middle-aged man in good health and CMV-seronegative. V usage is TRBV27 and J usage is TRBJ2-1, with 10 bases matching TRBD1. The specimen sequenced was PBMCs. As DNA, the CDR3 is TGTGCCAGCAGTTCCGGACAGGGGGGCTACAATGAGCAGTTCTTC. Its protein is CASSSGQGGYNEQFF.